Following are 10 T cell receptor beta chains from one sample sequenced in a study of OX40 agonist ivuxolimab in advanced cancers. Libraries were prepared by immunoSEQ multiplex PCR; TCRdb keeps only in-frame clonotypes and omits some of them. The repertoire holds roughly 70,000 clones, approximately 87% seen once, with roughly 0.74% in the top ten. The sample here was CD4+ or CD8+ T cells sorted from blood, taken in a trial of the OX40 agonist ivuxolimab. Every receptor here comes from an adult with an advanced solid tumor such as melanoma, head and neck, liver or kidney cancer.

The V gene is TRBV18, the J gene TRBJ2-6; tentative D call: TRBD2 (5 bases). This CDR3 has 17 residues. V lost 1 base, J lost 0 bases, and 10 bases lay in between. Germline CDR1 reads KGHSH; CDR2 reads LQKENI. CDR3 sequence (DNA): TGTGCCAGCTCACCACGGGAGTTGAGCTCTGGGGCCAACGTCCTGACTTTC. It is translated as CASSPRELSSGANVLTF. Based on the CDR3 plus reference TRBV18 and TRBJ2-6, the full variable domain is NAGVMQNPRHLVRRRGQEARLRCSPMKGHSHVYWYRQLPEEGLKFMVYLQKENIIDESGMPKERFSAEFPKEGPSILRIQQVVRGDSAAYFCASSPRELSSGANVLTFGAGSRLTVL.

This rearrangement joins TRBV9 to TRBJ1-6; 7 bases are shared with TRBD1. CDR3 length: 16 amino acids. V gave up 4 bases and J gave up 7 bases; unmatched junction bases: 11. Germline values: CDR1 SGDLS, CDR2 YYNGEE. CDR3 in DNA: TGTGCCAGCAGCTTCGCCCGACAGGGCGGAAATTCACCCCTCCACTTT. This codes for CASSFARQGGNSPLHF.

The gene calls are TRBV7-8 and TRBJ1-2; D not resolved. Germline V CDR1 and CDR2: SGHVS, FQNEAQ. CDR3 length equals 14 residues. V was pared by 2 bases and J by 2 bases, with 9 bases between. CDR3 sequence (DNA): TGTGCCAGCAGCTTAAGGGAAGGAAACTATGGCTACACCTTC. Its protein is CASSLREGNYGYTF.

The J gene is TRBJ2-2, the V gene TRBV18; 7 nucleotides align to TRBD2. The CDR3 has 13 residues. Germline V gene lookup returns CDR1 KGHSH and CDR2 LQKENI. Trimming took 5 bases from V and 4 from J; bases not matched to a gene: 1. The CDR3 coding sequence is TGTGCCAGCTCAGGGAGGGTCACCGGGGAGCTGTTTTTT. Protein sequence: CASSGRVTGELFF.

The chain carries TRBV4-3 and TRBJ2-3; TRBD1 might be the D (5 bases). The V and J ends lost 1 base and 1 base respectively, with 6 bases between them. Germline-derived CDR1 and CDR2 are LGHNA and YSLEER. The CDR3 sequence is 14 residues long. DNA for the CDR3: TGCGCCAGCAGCCAAGTACAGGGCACAGATACGCAGTATTTT. Translation: CASSQVQGTDTQYF.

The genes are TRBV9 and TRBJ2-7; 9 bases map to TRBD1. In germline, CDR1 is SGDLS, CDR2 YYNGEE. The J segment lost 4 bases and the V segment lost 0 bases, leaving 5 bases of the junction unmatched. This CDR3 is built from 15 residues. The CDR3, as DNA: TGTGCCAGCAGCGTAGGCTCTGGGACAGGGTACGAGCAGTACTTC. Protein: CASSVGSGTGYEQYF.

V usage is TRBV7-6 and J usage is TRBJ2-5; the match to TRBD2 covers 8 bases. Germline CDR1 and CDR2: SGHVS and FNYEAQ. Trimming removed 5 bases from V and 5 bases from J; junction bases left unmatched: 10. This CDR3 has 15 residues. CDR3: CASSRGGGRTETQYF. The CDR3 nucleotides are TGTGCCAGCAGCCGGGGCGGGGGGCGGACGGAGACCCAGTACTTC.

The chain employs TRBV7-8 and TRBJ2-2, with 12 bases identical to TRBD1. There are 18 residues in the CDR3. V was clipped by 1 base and J by 4 bases; unmatched bases: 7. The germline CDR1 and CDR2 sequences are SGHVS and FQNEAQ. CDR3 region: CASSLEAGTGGGTGELFF. Here the CDR3 DNA reads TGTGCCAGCAGCTTAGAGGCTGGGACAGGGGGCGGCACCGGGGAGCTGTTTTTT.

The chain joins TRBV6-5 to TRBJ2-7, with 11 bases matching TRBD1. The junction had 9 bases not matched to a gene; V was cut back by 7 bases and J by 4 bases. CDR1 is MNHEY, CDR2 SVGAGI, per germline. The CDR3 extends over 15 amino acids. CDR3 loop: CASTHGGQGAYEQYF. CDR3 coding DNA: TGTGCCAGCACCCACGGAGGACAGGGGGCTTACGAGCAGTACTTC.

This clone was recorded only once. V and J are TRBV7-2 and TRBJ2-7, with D perhaps assigned TRBD1 or TRBD2 (5 bases each). Germline CDR1 is SGHTA and CDR2 is FQGNSA. The CDR3 is made up of 14 amino acids. V shed 1 base and J shed 5 bases, with 12 bases lying between them. The CDR3 protein is CASSLVRGANEQYF. CDR3 DNA sequence: TGTGCCAGCAGCTTAGTAAGAGGGGCGAACGAGCAGTACTTC.